Presented here are 27 T cell receptor beta chains from one specimen sequenced in a study of blood T cell repertoires in COVID-19. Libraries were prepared by immunoSEQ multiplex PCR; TCRdb keeps only in-frame clonotypes and omits some of them. The table includes some 360,000 clones, roughly 86% detected once. Sequencing was done on a sample of PBMCs or T cells enriched from blood (not recorded which). The source is a woman in her thirties who had been exposed to COVID-19.

V is TRBV11-3 and J is TRBJ2-2, with D maybe TRBD1 (5 bases). There are 12 residues in the CDR3. V lost 8 bases, J lost 5 bases, and 9 bases lay in between. Germline V CDR1 and CDR2: SGHNT, YENEEA. The CDR3 sequence is CASPAGTGELFF. The CDR3 bases are TGTGCCAGCCCGGCAGGGACCGGGGAGCTGTTTTTT.

This sequence joins TRBV27 and TRBJ1-6, with a tentative D call TRBD1 (6 bases). In germline, CDR1 is MNHEY, CDR2 SMNVEV (reference sequence). The length of the CDR3 is 17 residues. Trimming removed 4 bases at V and 4 bases at J, with 17 bases between. CDR3 nucleotide sequence: TGTGCCAGCAGTTCGGGACATCGGTTTCTTTATAATTCACCCCTCCACTTT. As protein: CASSSGHRFLYNSPLHF.

This sequence joins TRBV4-2 and TRBJ1-1; maybe TRBD1 (6 bases). With 1 base removed from V and 0 bases from J, the gap between germline ends came to 9 bases. Germline V gene sequence: CDR1 LGHNA, CDR2 YNFKEQ. The CDR3 extends over 15 amino acids. This CDR3 is CASSQGQVLNTEAFF. Written as DNA, the CDR3 is TGTGCCAGCAGCCAAGGACAGGTTTTGAACACTGAAGCTTTCTTT.

The chain recombines TRBV6-5 with TRBJ1-1, with TRBD1 matching 7 bases. The CDR3 loop spans 11 amino acids. Germline loops: CDR1 MNHEY, CDR2 SVGAGI. Trimming at V came to 7 bases and at J to 4 bases, leaving 0 bases not matched to a gene. The CDR3, as DNA: TGTGCCAGCACAGGGGGCACTGAAGCTTTCTTT. This sequence encodes CASTGGTEAFF.

The chain has TRBV19 and TRBJ2-7; maybe TRBD2 (5 bases). V was cut by 3 bases and J by 1 base, with 10 bases left in between. Germline V gene lookup returns CDR1 LNHDA and CDR2 SQIVND (reference sequence). This CDR3 spans 14 amino acids. This CDR3 is CASSIPGISYEQYF. The CDR3 nucleotides read TGTGCCAGTAGTATCCCCGGGATTTCCTACGAGCAGTACTTC. Complete variable domain (other parts from reference TRBV19 and TRBJ2-7): DGGITQSPKYLFRKEGQNVTLSCEQNLNHDAMYWYRQDPGQGLRLIYYSQIVNDFQKGDIAEGYSVSREKKESFPLTVTSAQKNPTAFYLCASSIPGISYEQYFGPGTRLTVT.

The rearrangement uses TRBV11-1 and TRBJ1-1; D not certain. Trimming shortened V by 7 bases and J by 0 bases, and 9 bases separated the two germline ends. This CDR3 spans 13 amino acids. Germline CDR1 SGHAT, CDR2 FQDESV (reference sequence). CDR3 sequence reads: CASTNQMNTEAFF. DNA of the CDR3: TGTGCCAGCACCAACCAGATGAACACTGAAGCTTTCTTT.

The gene calls are TRBV3-1 (or the pseudogene TRBV3-2) and TRBJ2-1; 8 nucleotides align to TRBD2. The V gene's germline CDR1 is LGHDT and CDR2 YNNKEL (reference sequence). The ends lost 1 base at V and 5 bases at J; junction bases unmatched: 10. The CDR3 runs 17 residues. CDR3 in amino acids: CASSQGSQLAGHNEQFF. In nucleotides, the CDR3 is TGTGCCAGCAGCCAAGGATCCCAGCTAGCGGGCCACAATGAGCAGTTCTTC.

J is TRBJ2-7 and V is TRBV9; 8 positions match TRBD1. The CDR3 is 16 residues long. V lost 5 bases, J lost 0 bases, and 10 bases stayed unmatched. Germline V CDR1 and CDR2: SGDLS, YYNGEE. This CDR3 is CASRAAGTGGSYEQYF. The CDR3 bases are TGTGCCAGCAGGGCTGCCGGGACAGGCGGCTCCTACGAGCAGTACTTC.

V and J are TRBV2 and TRBJ2-3; perhaps TRBD1 as D (5 bases). The V end was cut by 6 bases, the J end by 3 bases, with 19 bases between. Germline V gene lookup returns CDR1 SNHLY and CDR2 FYNNEI. The CDR3 extends over 16 amino acids. DNA for the CDR3: TGTGCCAGCAGGCAGAGGCCACCAGGGATGACAGATACGCAGTATTTT. It specifies CASRQRPPGMTDTQYF. The full variable domain, rest sourced from reference TRBV2 and TRBJ2-3, is EPEVTQTPSHQVTQMGQEVILRCVPISNHLYFYWYRQILGQKVEFLVSFYNNEISEKSEIFDDQFSVERPDGSNFTLKIRSTKLEDSAMYFCASRQRPPGMTDTQYFGPGTRLTVL.

This chain joins TRBV28 and TRBJ2-4; 7 positions agree with TRBD1. V was clipped by 5 bases and J by 8 bases; unmatched bases: 9. There are 14 residues in the CDR3. Germline V gene data show CDR1 as MDHEN and CDR2 as SYDVKM. CDR3 loop: CASSHRQGWDIQYF. Written as DNA, the CDR3 is TGTGCCAGCAGTCACCGACAGGGCTGGGACATTCAGTACTTC.

The chain's CDR3 is CASARSSGTGWGYTF. The CDR3 DNA follows: TGTGCCAGCGCACGGTCATCCGGGACAGGATGGGGCTACACCTTC. The chain employs TRBV27 and TRBJ1-2; 8 nucleotides line up with TRBD1. The CDR3 is 15 amino acids. Germline V gene lookup returns CDR1 MNHEY and CDR2 SMNVEV (reference sequence). The J segment lost 8 bases and the V segment lost 8 bases, leaving 16 bases of the junction unmatched.

The J gene is TRBJ2-7, the V gene TRBV9; 8 bases map to TRBD2. Germline V gene data show CDR1 as SGDLS and CDR2 as YYNGEE. The CDR3 is made up of 16 amino acids. Trimming took 0 bases from V and 0 from J; bases not matched to a gene: 5. The CDR3 protein is CASSVAVTSGSYEQYF. In DNA, the CDR3 is TGTGCCAGCAGCGTAGCTGTAACTAGCGGCTCCTACGAGCAGTACTTC. The full variable domain, in which reference TRBV9 and TRBJ2-7 provide the parts outside the CDR3, is DSGVTQTPKHLITATGQRVTLRCSPRSGDLSVYWYQQSLDQGLQFLIQYYNGEERAKGNILERFSAQQFPDLHSELNLSSLELGDSALYFCASSVAVTSGSYEQYFGPGTRLTVT.

J is TRBJ2-6 and V is TRBV3-1 (or the pseudogene TRBV3-2), with 11 bases aligning to TRBD2. The CDR3 contains 18 residues. Trimming took 2 bases from V and 2 from J; bases not matched to a gene: 5. In germline, CDR1 is LGHDT, CDR2 YNNKEL (reference sequence). DNA of the CDR3: TGTGCCAGCAGCCAATTTTTACTAGCGGGAGCTGGGGCCAACGTCCTGACTTTC. Translating it yields CASSQFLLAGAGANVLTF.

The chain combines TRBV2 with TRBJ2-5; no definite D call. The CDR3 sequence is 10 residues long. V lost 7 bases, J lost 5 bases, and 5 bases lay in between. Germline V gene data show CDR1 as SNHLY and CDR2 as FYNNEI. The chain's CDR3 is CASTKETQYF. The CDR3 nucleotides are TGTGCCAGCACTAAGGAGACCCAGTACTTC.

This sequence joins TRBV9 and TRBJ2-7; possible D gene TRBD2, 6 bases. V lost 0 bases to trimming and J lost 6 bases, with 13 bases between them. The CDR3 runs to 14 residues. Germline V gene sequence: CDR1 SGDLS, CDR2 YYNGEE. CDR3 nucleotide sequence: TGTGCCAGCAGCGTAGCTCCCGGACTATCCGAGCAGTACTTC. Protein product: CASSVAPGLSEQYF.

CDR3 sequence (DNA): TGTGCCAGCAGTGAAAGTGCGGGAGGGCCGGTAGATACGCAGTATTTT. It encodes CASSESAGGPVDTQYF. The chain recombines TRBV6-4 with TRBJ2-3; the match to TRBD2 covers 9 bases. CDR3 length: 16 residues. With V trimmed by 3 bases and J by 5 bases, 9 bases remained unmatched. Germline V CDR1 and CDR2: MRHNA, SNTAGT.

The chain uses TRBV28 and TRBJ1-2; TRBD1 agrees at 7 bases. Trimming took 6 bases from V and 8 from J; bases not matched to a gene: 15. CDR3 size: 15 residues. The germline V gene encodes CDR1 MDHEN and CDR2 SYDVKM. Written as DNA, the CDR3 is TGTGCCAGCAGCAGAGACCCTACAGGGGTGGCAGGCTACACCTTC. This translates into CASSRDPTGVAGYTF.

This rearrangement joins TRBV21-1 to TRBJ2-7; the table calls TRBD2, which could not be checked here. TRBV21-1 is an annotated pseudogene. This CDR3 has 16 residues. For the CDR3, the DNA is TGTGCCAGCAGAATTCGCGGGAGGGAGGAGTCCTACGAGCAGTACTTC. Translated: CASRIRGREESYEQYF.

Notes on this clone: The limits of the CDR3 on the DNA are not certain, so only TCRdb's listed CDR3 is given. The chain uses TRBV28 and TRBJ1-2. The germline CDR1 and CDR2 sequences are MDHEN and SYDVKM. The CDR3 length equals 15 residues, ends included. The CDR3: CASSSSPRGNYGYTF.

The chain carries TRBV18 and TRBJ1-6; D gene uncertain. V dropped 3 bases and J dropped 5 bases, with 14 bases sitting between them. From germline, CDR1 is KGHSH and CDR2 LQKENI. This CDR3 spans 16 amino acids. The CDR3 is CASSPSQHQNNSPLHF. In DNA, the CDR3 is TGTGCCAGCTCACCTTCCCAACACCAAAATAATTCACCCCTCCACTTT.

CDR3 sequence reads: CASKDSTGELFF. The CDR3 DNA is TGTGCCAGCAAGGACAGCACCGGGGAGCTGTTTTTT. The V and J genes are TRBV6-1 and TRBJ2-2, with TRBD1 as a possible D gene (6 bases). Germline CDR1 is MNHNS and CDR2 is SASEGT. Between the trimmed V and J ends, which lost 7 bases and 4 bases, there was a span of 7 bases. The CDR3 runs 12 residues.

V gene TRBV19 combines with J gene TRBJ2-7, with D uncertain. V shed 1 base and J shed 0 bases, with 10 bases lying between them. This CDR3 contains 15 residues. Germline V gene sequence: CDR1 LNHDA, CDR2 SQIVND (reference sequence). CDR3 nucleotide sequence: TGTGCCAGTAGTATAGGGGCAGTCTTCTCCTACGAGCAGTACTTC. Protein sequence: CASSIGAVFSYEQYF.

This clone was picked up a small number of times. V usage is TRBV25-1 and J usage is TRBJ1-4; 9 bases fit TRBD1. Trimming took 2 bases from V and 6 from J; bases not matched to a gene: 7. This CDR3 contains 16 residues. The germline gives CDR1 MGHDK, CDR2 SYGVNS. The CDR3 DNA sequence: TGTGCCAGCAGTGAACCCAGACAGGGGGTGGATGAAAAACTGTTTTTT. It yields the protein CASSEPRQGVDEKLFF.

The gene calls are TRBV2 and TRBJ1-2, with 7 bases identical to TRBD1. The CDR3 spans 13 residues. The junction had 4 bases not matched to a gene; V was cut back by 2 bases and J by 7 bases. CDR1 is SNHLY, CDR2 FYNNEI, per germline. The CDR3, as DNA: TGTGCCAGCAGTGAAAAAGCAGGGGGTGGCTACACCTTC. It is translated as CASSEKAGGGYTF.

The chain recombines TRBV12-3 or TRBV12-4 with TRBJ2-3; D possibly corresponds to TRBD2 (6 bases). The CDR3 extends over 13 amino acids. Trimming took 3 bases from V and 5 from J, leaving 9 bases between them. Written as DNA, the CDR3 is TGTGCCAGCAGTTTGGGGGGAATAGATACGCAGTATTTT. It translates to CASSLGGIDTQYF.

This chain uses TRBV28 with TRBJ1-6; 7 bases fit TRBD1. The CDR3 is made up of 17 amino acids. Germline CDR1 and CDR2: MDHEN and SYDVKM. V lost 5 bases and J lost 3; bases outside the gene matches: 10. CDR3 region: CASSTTTGTDYNSPLHF. The CDR3 DNA reads as TGTGCCAGCAGTACCACTACCGGGACAGACTATAATTCACCCCTCCACTTT.

The V gene is TRBV1, the J gene TRBJ2-5; the table gives TRBD1 as D, unverified against the DNA. TRBV1 is a pseudogene. The CDR3 is made up of 17 amino acids. CDR3 DNA: TGCACCAGCAGCCAAGATAGAGGACAGGGGGAGGGAGAGACCCAGTACTTC. Protein sequence: CTSSQDRGQGEGETQYF.